One TCR beta chain is described in this entry. Its antigen remains unidentified. Between the mid-2010s and the late 2010s, patients underwent resection in Japan or China. CDR1 is SGDLS and CDR2 is YYNGEE in the germline V gene. V lost 5 bases and J 3 bases, leaving 11 bases between the germline ends. CDR3 size: 13 residues. This entry belongs to a study of immune evolution from preneoplasia to lung adenocarcinoma. Sequencing used immunoSEQ multiplex PCR; TCRdb keeps in-frame clones, though not all of them. The sample gives some 2,400 clones, less than 85% of which show up once; roughly 16% is in the top ten. Study results and limitations: Top clone share appeared to fall from AAH through AIS, MIA, adenocarcinoma. Later-stage lesions appeared to have more T cells, more diversity, less clonality.

The genes are TRBV9 and TRBJ2-5; D perhaps matches TRBD1 (5 bases). Specimen: FFPE adjacent normal lung tissue. The receptor's source is a person between 65 and 80 years old with lung adenocarcinoma. The CDR3, as DNA: TGTGCCAGCAGTTCTCAGGGTGAAGAGACCCAGTACTTC. Its translation: CASSSQGEETQYF. Based on the CDR3 plus reference TRBV9 and TRBJ2-5, the full variable domain is DSGVTQTPKHLITATGQRVTLRCSPRSGDLSVYWYQQSLDQGLQFLIQYYNGEERAKGNILERFSAQQFPDLHSELNLSSLELGDSALYFCASSSQGEETQYFGPGTRLLVL.